This T cell receptor (beta chain) derives from a study of T cell clonality in common variable immunodeficiency. The assay was immunoSEQ multiplex PCR, and TCRdb's table has in-frame clones only and misses some. This repertoire holds 30,000 to 35,000 clones, and none appear only once. Points from the study as a whole: Reportedly, TCR beta sequences from common variable immunodeficiency showed fewer deletions and N-nucleotide insertions.

Trimming removed 2 bases at V and 5 bases at J, with 5 bases between. Germline CDR1 reads SGHRS; CDR2 reads YFSETQ. The CDR3 is made up of 12 amino acids. This clone was counted only a few times. What it binds is unknown. The CDR3 end falls 3 residues outside the read, so it is completed with the germline J gene. The sample taken for sequencing was peripheral blood mononuclear cells. V is TRBV5-1 and J is TRBJ1-5; no firm D call. The sequence was obtained from a human donor with common variable immunodeficiency. Partial CDR3 DNA: TGCGCCAGCAGCTTTTTCGATCAGCCC. Translated, it gives CASSFFDQP. Given in full, the CDR3 is CASSFFDQPQHF.